This TCR beta chain was identified in a study of glioma-infiltrating T cells after dendritic cell vaccination. General observations from the study: Survival was not directly related to TCR clonality in these patients. Higher pretreatment TIL content predicted longer progression-free time and survival.

Notes on this clone: No antigen is known for it.

Amplification used 60 V beta primers and 13 J beta primers. Clones were sequenced by immunoSEQ multiplex PCR, and TCRdb holds only the in-frame ones, with some missing. The data hold 60,000 to 70,000 clones, with around 86% observed a single time. No glioblastoma patient carried an isocitrate dehydrogenase mutation. The trim removed 4 bases at V and 5 bases at J, leaving 7 bases unmatched. This CDR3 comprises 15 residues. Germline V gene data show CDR1 as SGHRS and CDR2 as YFSETQ. Sequencing used blood, obtained before dendritic cell vaccination. V and J are TRBV5-1 and TRBJ2-2, with 8 bases fitting TRBD2. The TCR originated in a human donor with glioblastoma. CDR3 in amino acids: CASSGGASGTGELFF. The CDR3 DNA sequence: TGCGCCAGCAGCGGCGGGGCTAGCGGGACCGGGGAGCTGTTTTTT.